This T cell receptor beta chain appears in the sequencing data of a study of blood T cell repertoires in COVID-19. Whole-study context: Acute and convalescent COVID-19 specimens originated in the United States, Italy and Spain. PBMCs, B-cell-depleted T cells, or T cells provided the cDNA or gDNA that made up the material.

In the original processing: By means of reference gene primer amplification, nucleated cell counts were estimated. The data were produced by immunoSEQ multiplex PCR, yet TCRdb's version contains in-frame clones alone and is incomplete. The D gene and trimming were derived from the DNA, and the V and J assignments and clone size from that table. There are 55,000 to 65,000 clones in the sample; 78% occur only once, and about 25% lies in the top ten. Sequenced: peripheral blood. This clonotype was obtained from a human donor in a cohort sampled during active COVID-19.

CDR3 DNA: TGCGCCAGCAGCTTAGCAGGGGCTGGAAACACCATATATTTT. Protein product: CASSLAGAGNTIYF. This chain connects TRBV5-1 to TRBJ1-3, with a tentative D call TRBD1 (6 bases). V was cut by 2 bases and J by 2 bases, with 8 bases left in between. The CDR3 consists of 14 residues. Germline V CDR1 and CDR2: SGHRS, YFSETQ.